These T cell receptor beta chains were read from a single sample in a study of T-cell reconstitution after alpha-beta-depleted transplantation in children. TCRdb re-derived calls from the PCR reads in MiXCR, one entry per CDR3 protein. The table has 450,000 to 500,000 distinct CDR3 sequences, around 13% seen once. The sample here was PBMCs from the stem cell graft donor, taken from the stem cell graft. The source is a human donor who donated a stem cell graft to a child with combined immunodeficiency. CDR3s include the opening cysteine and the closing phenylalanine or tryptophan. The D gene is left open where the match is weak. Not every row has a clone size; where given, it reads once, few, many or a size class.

CASTLTTDNSYNGYTF TGTGCCAGTACGCTCACCACCGACAACTCTTATAATGGCTACACCTTC TRBJ1-2 TRBV18 few .
CASSYGAGTEAFF TGTGCCAGCAGCTACGGGGCCGGCACTGAAGCTTTCTTT TRBJ1-1 TRBV12-3/TRBV12-4 many .
CATSREGTRLSPLHF TGTGCCACCAGCAGAGAGGGGACACGCCTTTCCCCCCTCCACTTT TRBJ1-6 TRBV15 . .
CASPGTGCQPQHF TGTGCCAGCCCCGGGACAGGGTGTCAGCCCCAGCATTTT TRBJ1-5 TRBV27 . TRBD1
CASKGIAGMYNEQFF TGTGCCAGCAAGGGGATAGCGGGCATGTACAATGAGCAGTTCTTC TRBJ2-1 TRBV9 many TRBD2
CATQREFITDTQYF TGTGCCACCCAGCGGGAGTTCATCACAGATACGCAGTATTTT TRBJ2-3 TRBV15 . TRBD2
CASSARGVLENEQFF TGTGCCAGCAGCGCTCGGGGGGTCCTCGAGAATGAGCAGTTCTTC TRBJ2-1 TRBV12-3/TRBV12-4 many TRBD2
CASSGRPANYGYTF TGTGCCAGCAGTGGCCGACCCGCTAACTATGGCTACACCTTC TRBJ1-2 TRBV12-3/TRBV12-4 few .
CASSFRGFTTDTQYF TGCGCCAGCAGCTTCAGGGGGTTCACCACAGATACGCAGTATTTT TRBJ2-3 TRBV5-1 . TRBD1
CASSHFGTTGLEETQYF TGTGCCAGCAGCCATTTCGGTACTACAGGGTTGGAAGAGACCCAGTACTTC TRBJ2-5 TRBV14 . .
CASSQGLVGFHEQFF TGTGCCAGCAGTCAAGGACTAGTCGGGTTCCATGAGCAGTTCTTC TRBJ2-1 TRBV27 many TRBD2
CASSSDSLNYYEQYF TGTGCCAGCAGCTCGGACAGCCTAAATTACTACGAGCAGTACTTC TRBJ2-7 TRBV7-8 many .
CANPTGGNPGELFF TGTGCCAACCCGACAGGGGGAAACCCCGGGGAGCTGTTTTTT TRBJ2-2 TRBV12-3/TRBV12-4 few TRBD1
CASGNTGGTNEKLFF TGCGCCAGCGGGAATACAGGGGGAACTAATGAAAAACTGTTTTTT TRBJ1-4 TRBV5-1 many TRBD1
CASSPSQGERGYTF TGTGCCAGCAGCCCTTCTCAGGGGGAGCGAGGCTACACCTTC TRBJ1-2 TRBV3-1 few TRBD1
CASSPVFWENNEQFF TGTGCCAGCAGCCCGGTCTTTTGGGAAAACAATGAGCAGTTCTTC TRBJ2-1 TRBV14 few .
CASSYRKDNEQFF TGTGCCAGCAGTTATAGGAAGGACAATGAGCAGTTCTTC TRBJ2-1 TRBV12-3/TRBV12-4 many .
CASSQRDRYQETQYF TGTGCCAGCAGCCAAAGGGACAGATACCAAGAGACCCAGTACTTC TRBJ2-5 TRBV7-8 few TRBD1
CSARGTGISLYEQYF TGCAGTGCTAGAGGCACCGGGATTTCCCTCTACGAGCAGTACTTC TRBJ2-7 TRBV20-1 . .
CASWYGRLYTGELFF TGTGCCAGCTGGTACGGGAGGCTATACACCGGGGAGCTGTTTTTT TRBJ2-2 TRBV6-2/TRBV6-3 few TRBD2
CAISGTGSTGELFF TGTGCCATCAGCGGGACAGGGAGCACCGGGGAGCTGTTTTTT TRBJ2-2 TRBV10-3 few TRBD1
CASRPGQPYEQYF TGTGCCAGCAGACCGGGACAGCCCTACGAGCAGTACTTC TRBJ2-7 TRBV27 many TRBD1
CSASSREETQYF TGCAGTGCTAGTAGCCGGGAAGAGACCCAGTACTTC TRBJ2-5 TRBV20-1 many .